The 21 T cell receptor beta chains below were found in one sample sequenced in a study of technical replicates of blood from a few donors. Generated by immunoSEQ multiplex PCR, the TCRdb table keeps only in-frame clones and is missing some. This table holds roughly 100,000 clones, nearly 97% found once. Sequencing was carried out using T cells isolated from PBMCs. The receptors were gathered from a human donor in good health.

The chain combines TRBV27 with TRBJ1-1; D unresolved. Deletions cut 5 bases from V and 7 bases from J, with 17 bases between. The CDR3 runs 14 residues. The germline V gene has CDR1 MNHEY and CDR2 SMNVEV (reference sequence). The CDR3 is CASSPLSGYVEAFF. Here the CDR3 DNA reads TGTGCCAGCAGTCCCTTATCGGGTTATGTTGAAGCTTTCTTT.

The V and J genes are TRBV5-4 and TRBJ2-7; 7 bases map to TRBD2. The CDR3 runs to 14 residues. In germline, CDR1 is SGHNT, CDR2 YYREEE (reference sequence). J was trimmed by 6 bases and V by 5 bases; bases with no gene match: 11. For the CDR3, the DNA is TGTGCCAGCAGTTCCTATAAGACTAGCCCCGAGCAGTACTTC. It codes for CASSSYKTSPEQYF.

The CDR3 spells CASLGGTYGYTF. The CDR3 DNA reads TGTGCCAGTCTCGGGGGAACCTATGGCTACACCTTC. J is TRBJ1-2 and V is TRBV19; D might be TRBD1 (5 bases). This CDR3 has 12 residues. Germline V gives CDR1 LNHDA, CDR2 SQIVND (reference sequence). V was pared by 8 bases and J by 4 bases, with 11 bases between.

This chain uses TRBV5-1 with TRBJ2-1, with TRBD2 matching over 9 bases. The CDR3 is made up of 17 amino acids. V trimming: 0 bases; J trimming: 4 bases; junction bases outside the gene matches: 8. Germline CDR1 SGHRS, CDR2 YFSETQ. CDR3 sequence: CASSLAGSGGIYNEQFF. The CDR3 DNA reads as TGCGCCAGCAGCTTGGCGGGTAGCGGGGGCATTTACAATGAGCAGTTCTTC.

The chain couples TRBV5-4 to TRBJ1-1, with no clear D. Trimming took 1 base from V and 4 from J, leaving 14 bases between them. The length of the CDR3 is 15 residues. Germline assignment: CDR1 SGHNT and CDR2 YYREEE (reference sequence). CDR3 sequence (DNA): TGTGCCAGCAGCTTGATGCGGGGATCCGTCACTGAAGCTTTCTTT. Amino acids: CASSLMRGSVTEAFF. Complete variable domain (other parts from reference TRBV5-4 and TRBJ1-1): ETGVTQSPTHLIKTRGQQVTLRCSSQSGHNTVSWYQQALGQGPQFIFQYYREEENGRGNFPPRFSGLQFPNYSSELNVNALELDDSALYLCASSLMRGSVTEAFFGQGTRLTVV.

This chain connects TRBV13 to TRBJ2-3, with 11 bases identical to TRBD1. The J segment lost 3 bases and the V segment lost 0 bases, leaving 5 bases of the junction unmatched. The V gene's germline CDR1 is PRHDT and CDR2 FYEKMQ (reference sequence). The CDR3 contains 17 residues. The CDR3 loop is CASSLGRTGGRTDTQYF. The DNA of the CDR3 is TGTGCCAGCAGCTTAGGTCGGACAGGGGGCAGGACAGATACGCAGTATTTT. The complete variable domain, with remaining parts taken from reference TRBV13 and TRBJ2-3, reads AAGVIQSPRHLIKEKRETATLKCYPIPRHDTVYWYQQGPGQDPQFLISFYEKMQSDKGSIPDRFSAQQFSDYHSELNMSSLELGDSALYFCASSLGRTGGRTDTQYFGPGTRLTVL.

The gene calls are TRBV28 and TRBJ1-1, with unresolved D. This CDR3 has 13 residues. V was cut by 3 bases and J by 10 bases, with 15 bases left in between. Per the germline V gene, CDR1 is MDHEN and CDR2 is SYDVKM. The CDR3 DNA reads TGTGCCAGCAGTTTGTCGGGGAAGAGAGGAGCTTTCTTT. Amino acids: CASSLSGKRGAFF.

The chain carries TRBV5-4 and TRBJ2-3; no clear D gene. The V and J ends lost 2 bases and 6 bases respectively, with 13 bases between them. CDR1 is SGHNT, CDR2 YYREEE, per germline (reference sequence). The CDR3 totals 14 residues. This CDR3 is CASSFPGRLDTQYF. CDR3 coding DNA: TGTGCCAGCAGCTTTCCCGGTCGATTGGATACGCAGTATTTT.

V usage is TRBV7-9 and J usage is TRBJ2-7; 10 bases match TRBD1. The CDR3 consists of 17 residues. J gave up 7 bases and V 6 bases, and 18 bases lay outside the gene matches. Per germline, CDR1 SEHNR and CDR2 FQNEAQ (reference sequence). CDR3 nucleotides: TGTGCCAGCAGAGGGGGACAGGGGAACAACCTAAAGCTAGAGCAGTACTTC. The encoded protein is CASRGGQGNNLKLEQYF.

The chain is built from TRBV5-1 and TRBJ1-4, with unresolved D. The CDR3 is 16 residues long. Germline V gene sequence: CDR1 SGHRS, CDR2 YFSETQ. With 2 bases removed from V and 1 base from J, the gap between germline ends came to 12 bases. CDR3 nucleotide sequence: TGCGCCAGCAGCTTCGGGTGGGTTGGAACTAATGAAAAACTGTTTTTT. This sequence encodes CASSFGWVGTNEKLFF.

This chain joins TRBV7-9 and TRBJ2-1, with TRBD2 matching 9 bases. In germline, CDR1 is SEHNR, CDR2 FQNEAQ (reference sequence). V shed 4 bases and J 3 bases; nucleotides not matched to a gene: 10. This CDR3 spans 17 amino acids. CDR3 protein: CASSSRDGLALYNEQFF. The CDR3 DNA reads TGTGCCAGCAGCTCACGGGATGGACTAGCGCTCTACAATGAGCAGTTCTTC.

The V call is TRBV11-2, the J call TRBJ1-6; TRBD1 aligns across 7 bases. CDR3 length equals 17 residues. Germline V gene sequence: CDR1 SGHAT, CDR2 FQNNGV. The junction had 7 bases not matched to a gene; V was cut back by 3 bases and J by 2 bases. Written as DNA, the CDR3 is TGTGCCAGCAGCTTTACGGGGCAGGGGGCCTATAATTCACCCCTCCACTTT. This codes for CASSFTGQGAYNSPLHF. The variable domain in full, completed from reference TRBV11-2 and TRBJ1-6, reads EAGVAQSPRYKIIEKRQSVAFWCNPISGHATLYWYQQILGQGPKLLIQFQNNGVVDDSQLPKDRFSAERLKGVDSTLKIQPAKLEDSAVYLCASSFTGQGAYNSPLHFGNGTRLTVT.

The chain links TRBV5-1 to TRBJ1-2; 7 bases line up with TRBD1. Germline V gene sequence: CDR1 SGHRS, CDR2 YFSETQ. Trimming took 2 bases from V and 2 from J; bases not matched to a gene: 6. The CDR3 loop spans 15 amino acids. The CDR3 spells CASSLDTGANYGYTF. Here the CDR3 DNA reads TGCGCCAGCAGCTTAGATACAGGGGCGAACTATGGCTACACCTTC. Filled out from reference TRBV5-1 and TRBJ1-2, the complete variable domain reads KAGVTQTPRYLIKTRGQQVTLSCSPISGHRSVSWYQQTPGQGLQFLFEYFSETQRNKGNFPGRFSGRQFSNSRSEMNVSTLELGDSALYLCASSLDTGANYGYTFGSGTRLTVV.

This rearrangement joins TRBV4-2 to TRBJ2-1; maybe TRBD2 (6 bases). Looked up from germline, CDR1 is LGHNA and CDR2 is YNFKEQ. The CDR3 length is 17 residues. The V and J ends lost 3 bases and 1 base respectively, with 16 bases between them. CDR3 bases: TGTGCCAGCAGCCAGCCTCCGGGACTCCGATCCTACAATGAGCAGTTCTTC. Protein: CASSQPPGLRSYNEQFF.

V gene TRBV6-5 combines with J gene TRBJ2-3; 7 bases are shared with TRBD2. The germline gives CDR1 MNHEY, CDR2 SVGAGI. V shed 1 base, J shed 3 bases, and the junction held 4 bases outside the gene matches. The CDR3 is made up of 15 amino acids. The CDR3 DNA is TGTGCCAGCAGTTACTGGGCTAGCGGAACAGATACGCAGTATTTT. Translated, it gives CASSYWASGTDTQYF.

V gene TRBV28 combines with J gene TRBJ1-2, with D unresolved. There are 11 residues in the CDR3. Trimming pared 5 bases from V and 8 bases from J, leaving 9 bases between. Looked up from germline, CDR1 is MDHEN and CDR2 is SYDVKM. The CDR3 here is CASSQRLGYTF. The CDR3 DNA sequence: TGTGCCAGCAGTCAGAGACTGGGCTACACCTTC.

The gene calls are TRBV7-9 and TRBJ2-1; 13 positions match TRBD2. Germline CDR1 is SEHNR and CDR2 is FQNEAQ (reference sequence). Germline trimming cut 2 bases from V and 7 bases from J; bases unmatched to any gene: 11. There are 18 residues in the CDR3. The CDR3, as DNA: TGTGCCAGCAGCTTACCGTGGACTAGCGGGAGATCTAGGAATGAGCAGTTCTTC. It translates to CASSLPWTSGRSRNEQFF.

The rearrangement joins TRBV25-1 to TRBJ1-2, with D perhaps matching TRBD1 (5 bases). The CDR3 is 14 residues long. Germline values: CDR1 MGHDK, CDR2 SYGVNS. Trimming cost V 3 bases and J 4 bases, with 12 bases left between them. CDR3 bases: TGTGCCAGCAGTGACAGGGCCTCTCCCTATGGCTACACCTTC. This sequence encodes CASSDRASPYGYTF.

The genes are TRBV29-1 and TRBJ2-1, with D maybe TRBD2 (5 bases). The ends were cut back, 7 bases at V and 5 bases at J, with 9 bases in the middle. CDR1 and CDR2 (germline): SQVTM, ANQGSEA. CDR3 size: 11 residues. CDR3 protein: CSELGDNEQFF. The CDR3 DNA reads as TGCAGCGAGCTCGGGGACAATGAGCAGTTCTTC.

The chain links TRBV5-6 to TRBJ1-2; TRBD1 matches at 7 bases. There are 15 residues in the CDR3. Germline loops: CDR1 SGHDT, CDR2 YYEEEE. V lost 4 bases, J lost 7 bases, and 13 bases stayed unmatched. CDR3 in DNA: TGTGCCAGCAGCACCCCCGTCGCAGGGGGGATTGGCTACACCTTC. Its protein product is CASSTPVAGGIGYTF.

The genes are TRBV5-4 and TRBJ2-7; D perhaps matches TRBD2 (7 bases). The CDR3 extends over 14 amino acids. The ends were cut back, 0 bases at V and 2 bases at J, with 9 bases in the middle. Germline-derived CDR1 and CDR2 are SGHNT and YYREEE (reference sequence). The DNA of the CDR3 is TGTGCCAGCAGCTTGGCGGGGGGCCCCTACGAGCAGTACTTC. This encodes CASSLAGGPYEQYF.